A single sample gave rise to the 29 T cell receptor beta chains below, sequenced in a study of blood T cell repertoires in COVID-19. Sequenced by immunoSEQ multiplex PCR; TCRdb stores in-frame clones only, minus some. The sample lists some 98,000 clones; about four fifths were seen once. The material sequenced was peripheral blood. These receptors all stem from a human donor in a cohort sampled during active COVID-19.

This clone came up a few times. The CDR3 DNA reads TGTGCCAGCTCACCCCCAGGGCAGCCCCAGCATTTT. It is translated as CASSPPGQPQHF. V and J are TRBV18 and TRBJ1-5, with D tentatively TRBD1 (5 bases). Trimming removed 3 bases at V and 7 bases at J, with 7 bases between. The germline CDR1 and CDR2 sequences are KGHSH and LQKENI. The CDR3 has 12 residues. Based on the CDR3 plus reference TRBV18 and TRBJ1-5, the full variable domain is NAGVMQNPRHLVRRRGQEARLRCSPMKGHSHVYWYRQLPEEGLKFMVYLQKENIIDESGMPKERFSAEFPKEGPSILRIQQVVRGDSAAYFCASSPPGQPQHFGDGTRLSIL.

This clone was recorded only once. The rearrangement joins TRBV11-2 to TRBJ1-1; D may be TRBD1 (5 bases). Trimming took off 4 bases at V and 1 base at J, with 19 bases between the two ends. CDR1 is SGHAT and CDR2 is FQNNGV in the germline V gene. CDR3 length equals 17 residues. The CDR3 coding sequence is TGTGCCAGCAGCTCCGATCGGACAATTACAGGGAACACTGAAGCTTTCTTT. Translating gives CASSSDRTITGNTEAFF.

The rearrangement links TRBV18 to TRBJ2-5; D perhaps matches TRBD1 (6 bases). With 3 bases removed from V and 3 bases from J, the gap between germline ends came to 14 bases. Germline loops: CDR1 KGHSH, CDR2 LQKENI. The CDR3 covers 15 residues. The CDR3 region has the DNA TGTGCCAGCTCACCGATAACAGGGTATGAAGAGACCCAGTACTTC. Encoded protein: CASSPITGYEETQYF.

The rearrangement uses TRBV27 and TRBJ1-5, with a weak D call TRBD1 (5 bases). Germline V CDR1 and CDR2: MNHEY, SMNVEV (reference sequence). V lost 7 bases and J lost 6, with 22 bases in between. The CDR3 has 16 amino acids. The CDR3 nucleotides are TGTGCCAGCAAAGCCCCAGGGCGGGGGGGAACTCAGCCCCAGCATTTT. Its translation is CASKAPGRGGTQPQHF.

V usage is TRBV19 and J usage is TRBJ2-7; 9 bases align to TRBD1. CDR3 length equals 16 residues. Germline V gene data show CDR1 as LNHDA and CDR2 as SQIVND (reference sequence). Trimming took 2 bases from V and 3 from J; bases not matched to a gene: 8. This CDR3 is CASSIIRPGQGYEQYF. The CDR3 DNA is TGTGCCAGTAGTATAATTCGCCCGGGACAGGGCTACGAGCAGTACTTC.

The rearrangement joins TRBV5-6 to TRBJ1-5; no clear D gene. Germline lookup yields CDR1 SGHDT and CDR2 YYEEEE. The V end lost 4 bases, the J end lost 5 bases, and 13 bases lay between the germline ends. The CDR3 extends over 14 amino acids. The CDR3 bases are TGTGCCAGCAGCCTTAGAAATCTTGATCAGCCCCAGCATTTT. Its translation: CASSLRNLDQPQHF. Supplemented by reference TRBV5-6 and TRBJ1-5, the full variable domain reads DAGVTQSPTHLIKTRGQQVTLRCSPKSGHDTVSWYQQALGQGPQFIFQYYEEEERQRGNFPDRFSGHQFPNYSSELNVNALLLGDSALYLCASSLRNLDQPQHFGDGTRLSIL.

The chain carries TRBV18 and TRBJ1-1, with a weak D call TRBD1 (5 bases). The CDR3 extends over 11 amino acids. Per germline, CDR1 KGHSH and CDR2 LQKENI. V was shortened by 4 bases and J by 7 bases, with 7 bases between the two germline ends. CDR3 bases: TGTGCCAGCTCACTAAGGGGTGAAGCTTTCTTT. It encodes CASSLRGEAFF.

V and J are TRBV5-1 and TRBJ2-2; 7 bases line up with TRBD1. CDR1 is SGHRS, CDR2 YFSETQ, per germline. This CDR3 is 15 amino acids long. The J segment lost 5 bases and the V segment lost 0 bases, leaving 4 bases of the junction unmatched. The DNA of the CDR3 is TGCGCCAGCAGCTTGGACAGGGGATCAACCGGGGAGCTGTTTTTT. This gives the protein CASSLDRGSTGELFF.

This clone has a handful of counts. The J gene is TRBJ1-6, the V gene TRBV12-3 or TRBV12-4; a weak D match, TRBD1 (6 bases). With 5 bases removed from V and 11 bases from J, the gap between germline ends came to 13 bases. CDR3 size: 13 residues. CDR3 amino acids: CASSLQGMAPLHF. CDR3 nucleotides: TGTGCCAGCAGTCTACAGGGTATGGCACCCCTCCACTTT.

The V and J genes are TRBV21-1 and TRBJ2-7; no DNA check was done on the table's D call, TRBD2. TRBV21-1 corresponds to a pseudogene. The CDR3 length is 17 residues. Here the CDR3 reads CASSKGGLAGLRYEQYF. The CDR3 DNA follows: TGTGCCAGCAGCAAAGGTGGGCTAGCGGGTCTACGTTACGAGCAGTACTTC.

The gene calls are TRBV7-6 and TRBJ2-3; weak D call: TRBD2 (6 bases). Per germline, CDR1 SGHVS and CDR2 FNYEAQ. V gave up 5 bases and J gave up 4 bases, with 22 bases separating them. CDR3 length: 17 amino acids. CDR3: CASSPLASSSGADTQYF. The CDR3 DNA follows: TGTGCCAGCAGCCCGCTAGCTTCCAGTTCGGGGGCAGATACGCAGTATTTT. Variable domain in full (rest from reference TRBV7-6 and TRBJ2-3): GAGVSQSPRYKVTKRGQDVALRCDPISGHVSLYWYRQALGQGPEFLTYFNYEAQQDKSGLPNDRFSAERPEGSISTLTIQRTEQRDSAMYRCASSPLASSSGADTQYFGPGTRLTVL.

This rearrangement joins TRBV5-1 to TRBJ1-1; possibly TRBD1 for D (6 bases). The CDR3 totals 13 residues. Germline loops: CDR1 SGHRS, CDR2 YFSETQ. V lost 4 bases to trimming and J lost 0 bases, with 7 bases between them. In DNA, the CDR3 is TGCGCCAGCAGCCAGGGGATGAACACTGAAGCTTTCTTT. Residues: CASSQGMNTEAFF.

This chain uses TRBV18 with TRBJ2-6; TRBD2 is a possible D gene (6 bases). Germline assignment: CDR1 KGHSH and CDR2 LQKENI. This CDR3 region has 13 residues. V was pared by 9 bases and J by 4 bases, with 10 bases between. CDR3 coding DNA: TGTGCCAGTGGGACTCCCGGGGCCAACGTCCTGACTTTC. Its protein product is CASGTPGANVLTF.

The chain couples TRBV11-3 to TRBJ1-1, with 7 positions matching TRBD1. J gave up 2 bases and V 3 bases, and 3 bases lay outside the gene matches. Germline V gene lookup returns CDR1 SGHNT and CDR2 YENEEA. The CDR3 runs 14 residues. The CDR3 is CASSLGTANTEAFF. The CDR3 nucleotides are TGTGCCAGCAGCTTGGGGACAGCCAACACTGAAGCTTTCTTT.

The rearrangement uses TRBV4-2 and TRBJ2-7, with D perhaps matching TRBD2 (5 bases). V was shortened by 5 bases and J by 2 bases, with 16 bases between the two germline ends. Germline CDR1 is LGHNA and CDR2 is YNFKEQ. This CDR3 region has 15 residues. CDR3 nucleotide sequence: TGTGCCAGCAGCGAAGCACTAGGCCTGACCTACGAGCAGTACTTC. Translated, it gives CASSEALGLTYEQYF.

This clone has just a few counts. The chain is built from TRBV30 and TRBJ1-2, with D unclear. Germline V gene sequence: CDR1 GTSNPN, CDR2 SVGIG (reference sequence). The V and J ends lost 7 bases and 10 bases respectively, with 22 bases between them. The CDR3 spans 13 residues. The CDR3 region has the DNA TGTGCCTCAGTAGGGCACGGGGTAGGGCTCTACACCTTC. Its translation: CASVGHGVGLYTF.

The rearrangement links TRBV28 to TRBJ2-1; 8 nucleotides line up with TRBD2. The CDR3 covers 15 residues. Trimming cost V 2 bases and J 9 bases; bases outside gene matches: 9. From germline, CDR1 is MDHEN and CDR2 SYDVKM. The CDR3 here is CASSLPSAGGGEQFF. In nucleotides, the CDR3 is TGTGCCAGCAGTTTACCAAGCGCCGGGGGGGGTGAGCAGTTCTTC.

This clone was picked up a small number of times. The rearrangement joins TRBV28 to TRBJ2-6; 8 bases fit TRBD1. Germline lookup yields CDR1 MDHEN and CDR2 SYDVKM. J gave up 1 base and V 6 bases, and 2 bases lay outside the gene matches. CDR3 length: 15 amino acids. The CDR3 nucleotides are TGTGCCAGCAGGTACAGGGGGTCTGGGGCCAACGTCCTGACTTTC. Its protein product is CASRYRGSGANVLTF.

The chain links TRBV27 to TRBJ2-1; 12 positions agree with TRBD2. V dropped 8 bases and J dropped 4; count of bases not matched to a gene: 9. CDR1 is MNHEY, CDR2 SMNVEV, per germline (reference sequence). CDR3 length equals 16 residues. The CDR3 bases are TGTGCCAGCTTATCTAGCGGGAGGGCCACTTACAATGAGCAGTTCTTC. This sequence encodes CASLSSGRATYNEQFF.

The chain employs TRBV7-9 and TRBJ1-1; TRBD1 matches 9 bases. This CDR3 has 17 amino acids. CDR1 is SEHNR and CDR2 is FQNEAQ in the germline V gene (reference sequence). Unmatched junction bases numbered 8, after V lost 2 bases and J lost 1 base. CDR3 in DNA: TGTGCCAGCAGCTTATGGCGGACAGGGGTCCGGAACACTGAAGCTTTCTTT. It yields the protein CASSLWRTGVRNTEAFF.

A few counts support this clone. The V gene is TRBV19, the J gene TRBJ2-6, with 8 bases identical to TRBD1. J lost 4 bases, V lost 7 bases, and 15 bases had no gene match. Germline loops: CDR1 LNHDA, CDR2 SQIVND (reference sequence). This CDR3 has 18 residues. CDR3 DNA: TGTGCCAGTACCAACACGAACGGACAGGGATTCGGGGCCAACGTCCTGACTTTC. This gives the protein CASTNTNGQGFGANVLTF.

This chain uses TRBV6-5 with TRBJ2-7, with TRBD1 as a possible D gene (6 bases). CDR1 and CDR2 (germline): MNHEY, SVGAGI. Deletions cut 6 bases from V and 2 bases from J, with 8 bases between. The CDR3 extends over 12 amino acids. This CDR3 is CASSRDTYEQYF. In DNA, the CDR3 is TGTGCCAGCAGCCGGGACACCTACGAGCAGTACTTC.

The V gene is TRBV7-9, the J gene TRBJ2-7; D is undetermined. This CDR3 has 13 amino acids. The V and J ends lost 5 bases and 2 bases respectively, with 10 bases between them. The germline V gene encodes CDR1 SEHNR and CDR2 FQNEAQ (reference sequence). CDR3 protein: CASSRPVPYEQYF. Here the CDR3 DNA reads TGTGCCAGCAGCCGCCCGGTACCCTACGAGCAGTACTTC.

The V gene is TRBV5-8, the J gene TRBJ2-5; no definite D call. Per germline, CDR1 SGHTS and CDR2 YDEGEE. Trimming took 4 bases from V and 0 from J, leaving 4 bases between them. CDR3 size: 12 residues. The CDR3 DNA is TGTGCCAGCAGCGAGTACCAAGAGACCCAGTACTTC. Translated, it gives CASSEYQETQYF.

This sequence joins TRBV23-1 and TRBJ2-2; 9 nucleotides match TRBD1. TRBV23-1 counts as an open reading frame of uncertain function. With V trimmed by 2 bases and J by 10 bases, 8 bases remained unmatched. CDR3 length: 15 residues. CDR3 nucleotides: TGCGCCAGCAGTCAAAGATCCACAGGGGGCGAGGAGCTGTTTTTT. Protein sequence: CASSQRSTGGEELFF.

The rearrangement links TRBV5-5 to TRBJ2-7, with 8 bases aligning to TRBD2. Germline V gene lookup returns CDR1 SGHKS and CDR2 YYEKEE (reference sequence). The V gene end was trimmed by 4 bases and the J gene end by 6 bases; junction bases not matched to a gene: 6. CDR3 size: 13 residues. The CDR3 DNA reads TGTGCCAGCAGCACCCGGGAGGGGGGCGAGCAGTACTTC. The encoded protein is CASSTREGGEQYF.

This clone was recorded only once. The rearrangement joins TRBV5-4 to TRBJ2-7, with D perhaps TRBD1 (6 bases). This CDR3 spans 14 amino acids. Germline values: CDR1 SGHNT, CDR2 YYREEE (reference sequence). V dropped 3 bases and J dropped 3 bases, with 13 bases sitting between them. The CDR3 DNA sequence: TGTGCCAGCAGCTCGGACAGCCAATACTACGAGCAGTACTTC. This encodes CASSSDSQYYEQYF.

The chain has TRBV3-1 (or the pseudogene TRBV3-2) and TRBJ2-7; weak D call: TRBD2 (6 bases). Germline V gene lookup returns CDR1 LGHDT and CDR2 YNNKEL (reference sequence). This CDR3 is 17 amino acids long. V lost 1 base to trimming and J lost 3 bases, with 19 bases between them. CDR3 DNA sequence: TGTGCCAGCAGCCAAGCTTCAAGCGGGCGAGTCTTCTACGAGCAGTACTTC. This sequence encodes CASSQASSGRVFYEQYF.

The J gene is TRBJ2-7, the V gene TRBV18; 10 bases align to TRBD1. The germline V gene has CDR1 KGHSH and CDR2 LQKENI. V dropped 4 bases and J dropped 1; count of bases not matched to a gene: 7. The length of the CDR3 is 16 residues. The CDR3 spells CASSRLTGGASYEQYF. As DNA, the CDR3 is TGTGCCAGCTCACGCCTGACAGGGGGCGCTTCCTACGAGCAGTACTTC.